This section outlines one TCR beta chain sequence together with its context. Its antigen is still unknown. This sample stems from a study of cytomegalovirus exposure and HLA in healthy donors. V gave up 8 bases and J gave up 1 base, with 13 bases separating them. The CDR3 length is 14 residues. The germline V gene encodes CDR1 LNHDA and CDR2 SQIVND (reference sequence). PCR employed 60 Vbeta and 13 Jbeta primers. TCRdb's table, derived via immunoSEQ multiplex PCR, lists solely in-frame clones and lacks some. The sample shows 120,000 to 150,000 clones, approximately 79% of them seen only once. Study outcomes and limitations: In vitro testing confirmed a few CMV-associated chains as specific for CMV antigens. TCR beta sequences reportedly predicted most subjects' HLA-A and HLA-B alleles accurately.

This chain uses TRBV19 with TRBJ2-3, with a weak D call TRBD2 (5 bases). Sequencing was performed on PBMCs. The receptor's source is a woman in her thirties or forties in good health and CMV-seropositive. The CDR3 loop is CASVGRVGTDTQYF. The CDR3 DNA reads TGTGCCAGTGTCGGGCGGGTCGGCACAGATACGCAGTATTTT. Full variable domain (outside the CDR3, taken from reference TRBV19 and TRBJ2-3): DGGITQSPKYLFRKEGQNVTLSCEQNLNHDAMYWYRQDPGQGLRLIYYSQIVNDFQKGDIAEGYSVSREKKESFPLTVTSAQKNPTAFYLCASVGRVGTDTQYFGPGTRLTVL.